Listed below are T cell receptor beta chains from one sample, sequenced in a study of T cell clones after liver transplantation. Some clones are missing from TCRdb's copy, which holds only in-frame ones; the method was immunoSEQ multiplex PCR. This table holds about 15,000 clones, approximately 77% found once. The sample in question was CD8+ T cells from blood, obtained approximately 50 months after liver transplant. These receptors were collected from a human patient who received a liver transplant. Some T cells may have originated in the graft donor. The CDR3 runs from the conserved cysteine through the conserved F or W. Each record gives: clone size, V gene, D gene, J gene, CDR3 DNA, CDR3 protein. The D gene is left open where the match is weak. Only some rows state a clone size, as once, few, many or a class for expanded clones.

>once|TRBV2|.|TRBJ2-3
TGTGCCAGCAGTGTCTGGGGCAGGGCCACAGATACGCAGTATTTT
CASSVWGRATDTQYF
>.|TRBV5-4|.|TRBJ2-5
TGTGCAGCAGCTTTGCAGGGAGGAGAGACCCAGTACTTC
CAAALQGGETQYF
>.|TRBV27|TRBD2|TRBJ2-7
TGTGCCAGCACCTCCTGGGGTGGTAGCGGGGGGCTGCAGTACTTC
CASTSWGGSGGLQYF
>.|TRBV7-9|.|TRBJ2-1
TGTGCCAGCAGCTTAGGGCCCTCGACGGACGATGAGCAGTTCTTC
CASSLGPSTDDEQFF
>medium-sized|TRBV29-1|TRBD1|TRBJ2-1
TGCAGCGTTGATTCGGACAGGGCCCCCTACAATGAGCAGTTCTTC
CSVDSDRAPYNEQFF
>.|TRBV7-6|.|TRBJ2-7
TGTGCCAGCAGCTTAGAGGCAGGGCGAGGATCCTACGAGCAGTACTTC
CASSLEAGRGSYEQYF
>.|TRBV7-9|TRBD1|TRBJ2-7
TGTGCCAGCAGCTCCCCTAGGGACAGGGCTTTCTACGAGCAGTACTTC
CASSSPRDRAFYEQYF
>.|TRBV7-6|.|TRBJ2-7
TGTGCCAGCAGCTTAAGTCCCACAGGGCGAAACTACGAGCAGTACTTC
CASSLSPTGRNYEQYF
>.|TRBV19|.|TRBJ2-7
TGTGCCAGTAGTTTGACAGATGGATACGAGCAGTACTTC
CASSLTDGYEQYF
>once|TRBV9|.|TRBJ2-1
TGTGCCAGCAGCGCCCCCAGCGACAATGAGCAGTTCTTC
CASSAPSDNEQFF
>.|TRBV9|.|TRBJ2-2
TGTGCCAGCAGCGTATGGGACTCGAACACCGGGGAGCTGTTTTTT
CASSVWDSNTGELFF
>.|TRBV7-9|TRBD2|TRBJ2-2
TGTGCCAGCAGCTCGGTCTTAGCGGGAGGCCGACGAGAGCTGTTTTTT
CASSSVLAGGRRELFF
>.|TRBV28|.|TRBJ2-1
TGTGCCAGCAGTTTAGACCCCAATGAGCAGTTCTTC
CASSLDPNEQFF
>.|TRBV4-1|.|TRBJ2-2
TGCGCCAGCCGACCCGGGGTCGGGGAGCTGTTTTTT
CASRPGVGELFF
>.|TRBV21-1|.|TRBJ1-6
TGTGCCAGCAGCAAAAAGGGGGGTAAACCATCCGAGTCACCCCTCCACTTT
CASSKKGGKPSESPLHF
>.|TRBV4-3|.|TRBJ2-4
TGCGCCAGCAGCCAAGATTCCACAGGTATAGCCAAAAACATTCAGTACTTC
CASSQDSTGIAKNIQYF
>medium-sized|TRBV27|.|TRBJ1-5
TGTGCCAGCAGTTTCTTGGGTCTTGATCAGCCCCAGCATTTT
CASSFLGLDQPQHF
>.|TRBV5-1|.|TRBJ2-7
TGCGCCAGCAGCTTGGGGGCGGGTCGCGAGCAGTACTTC
CASSLGAGREQYF
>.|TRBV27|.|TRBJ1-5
TGTGCCAGCAGTTTAATGGCGGAACAGCCCCAGCATTTT
CASSLMAEQPQHF
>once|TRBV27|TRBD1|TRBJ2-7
TGTGCCAGCAGTCTTCAGACAGACAGGGCCGACGAGCAGTACTTC
CASSLQTDRADEQYF
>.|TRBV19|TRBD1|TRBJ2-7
TGTGCCAGTAGTATGGGACAGGACTACGAGCAGTACTTC
CASSMGQDYEQYF
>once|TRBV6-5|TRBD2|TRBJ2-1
TGTGCCAGCAGTTACCGGGGGGGGCAGACCTACAATGAGCAGTTCTTC
CASSYRGGQTYNEQFF
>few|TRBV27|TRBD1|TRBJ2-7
TGTGCCAGCAGCACACAGGGGGCCAACTACGAGCAGTACTTC
CASSTQGANYEQYF
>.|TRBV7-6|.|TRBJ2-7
TGTGCCAGCAGCTTAGTTGGCAGGGGAATCGACGAGCAGTACTTC
CASSLVGRGIDEQYF
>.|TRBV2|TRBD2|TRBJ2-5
TGTGCCAGCAGGCGGACTAGCGGGAGGAAAAAAGAGACCCAGTACTTC
CASRRTSGRKKETQYF
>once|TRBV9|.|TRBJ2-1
TGTGCCAGCAGCGTAGAGGCAGGGGCTCGTAATGAGCAGTTCTTC
CASSVEAGARNEQFF
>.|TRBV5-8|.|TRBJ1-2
TGTGCCAGCAGCTTGTTATGGGGTAATGGCTACACCTTC
CASSLLWGNGYTF